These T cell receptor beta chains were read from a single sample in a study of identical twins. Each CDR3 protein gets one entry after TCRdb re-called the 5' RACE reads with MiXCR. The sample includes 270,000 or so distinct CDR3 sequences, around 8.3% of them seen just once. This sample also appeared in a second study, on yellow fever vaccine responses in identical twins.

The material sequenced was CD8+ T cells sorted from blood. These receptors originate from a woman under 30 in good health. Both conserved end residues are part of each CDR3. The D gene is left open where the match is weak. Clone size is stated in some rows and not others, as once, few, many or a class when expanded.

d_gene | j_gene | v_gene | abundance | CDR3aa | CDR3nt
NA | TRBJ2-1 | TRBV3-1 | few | CASSQDEGGYNEQFF | TGTGCCAGCAGCCAAGACGAAGGTGGATACAATGAGCAGTTCTTC
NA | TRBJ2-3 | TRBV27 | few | CASSPGQYTDTQYF | TGTGCCAGCAGTCCAGGACAGTACACAGATACGCAGTATTTT
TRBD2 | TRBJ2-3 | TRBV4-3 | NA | CASSQGSGALGTDTQYF | TGCGCCAGCAGCCAAGGTAGCGGGGCGCTAGGGACAGATACGCAGTATTTT
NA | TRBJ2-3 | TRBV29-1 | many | CSVAVTNTDTQYF | TGCAGCGTCGCCGTTACAAACACAGATACGCAGTATTTT
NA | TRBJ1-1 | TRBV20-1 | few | CSAREPLNTEAFF | TGCAGTGCTAGAGAACCGCTGAACACTGAAGCTTTCTTT
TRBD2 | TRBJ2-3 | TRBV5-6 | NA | CASSWGTSDFGTDTQYF | TGTGCCAGCAGCTGGGGGACTAGCGACTTTGGCACAGATACGCAGTATTTT
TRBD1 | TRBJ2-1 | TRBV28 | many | CASRGQAYNEQFF | TGTGCCAGCAGGGGACAGGCATACAATGAGCAGTTCTTC
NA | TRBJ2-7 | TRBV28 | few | CASSFTGTGDYEQYF | TGTGCCAGCAGCTTTACCGGGACTGGGGACTACGAGCAGTACTTC
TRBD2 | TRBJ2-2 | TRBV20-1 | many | CSAKGERESGELFF | TGCAGTGCTAAGGGCGAGCGGGAGTCCGGGGAGCTGTTTTTT
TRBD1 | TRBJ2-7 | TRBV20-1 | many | CSARDSAGGYEQYF | TGCAGTGCTAGAGATAGCGCAGGGGGTTACGAGCAGTACTTC
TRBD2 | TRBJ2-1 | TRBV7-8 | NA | CASSWGLAGFGNEQFF | TGTGCCAGCAGCTGGGGACTAGCGGGATTCGGCAATGAGCAGTTCTTC
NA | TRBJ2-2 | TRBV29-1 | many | CSVDAGSSTGELFF | TGCAGCGTTGACGCGGGGTCGAGCACCGGGGAGCTGTTTTTT
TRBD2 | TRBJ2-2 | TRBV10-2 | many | CASTSGLAGPNADTGELFF | TGCGCCAGCACTTCGGGACTAGCGGGACCAAATGCGGACACCGGGGAGCTGTTTTTT
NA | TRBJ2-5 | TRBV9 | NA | CASSVSGGQETQYF | TGTGCCAGCAGCGTAAGTGGAGGACAAGAGACCCAGTACTTC
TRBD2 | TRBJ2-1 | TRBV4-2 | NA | CATMGAGANSYNEQFF | TGTGCCACCATGGGAGCGGGAGCGAACTCCTACAATGAGCAGTTCTTC
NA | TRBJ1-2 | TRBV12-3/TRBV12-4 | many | CASSSGTPNYGYTF | TGTGCCAGCAGTTCCGGGACACCTAACTATGGCTACACCTTC
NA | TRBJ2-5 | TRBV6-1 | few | CASSESPGEETQYF | TGTGCCAGCAGTGAATCGCCAGGGGAAGAGACCCAGTACTTC
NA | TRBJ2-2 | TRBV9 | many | CASSVGTGLNTGELFF | TGTGCCAGCAGCGTAGGGACCGGGCTTAACACCGGGGAGCTGTTTTTT
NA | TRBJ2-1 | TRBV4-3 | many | CASSQDRINPYNEQFF | TGCGCCAGCAGCCAAGATCGAATTAACCCCTACAATGAGCAGTTCTTC
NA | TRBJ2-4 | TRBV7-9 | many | CASSTRQELAKNIQYF | TGTGCCAGCAGCACTAGACAGGAGTTAGCCAAAAACATTCAGTACTTC
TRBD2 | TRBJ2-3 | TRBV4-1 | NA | CASSRIAGDTQYF | TGCGCCAGCAGCCGAATAGCGGGAGATACGCAGTATTTT
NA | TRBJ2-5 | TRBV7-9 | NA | CASSPTNQETQYF | TGTGCCAGCAGCCCGACTAACCAAGAGACCCAGTACTTC
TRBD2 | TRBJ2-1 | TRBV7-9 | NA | CASSQGLAAGSYNEQFF | TGTGCCAGCAGCCAAGGACTAGCGGCCGGCTCCTACAATGAGCAGTTCTTC
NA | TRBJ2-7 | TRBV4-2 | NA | CASSQDARGSGYEQYF | TGTGCCAGCAGCCAAGATGCAAGGGGGTCAGGCTACGAGCAGTACTTC
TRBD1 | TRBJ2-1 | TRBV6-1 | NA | CASSEDLTGPDEQFF | TGTGCCAGCAGTGAAGACCTGACAGGGCCAGATGAGCAGTTCTTC
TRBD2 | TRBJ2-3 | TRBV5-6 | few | CASSLVAGEMDTQYF | TGTGCCAGCAGCTTGGTAGCGGGGGAGATGGATACGCAGTATTTT
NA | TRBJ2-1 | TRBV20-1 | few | CSARVSGDVNNEQFF | TGCAGTGCTAGAGTCTCGGGGGACGTAAACAATGAGCAGTTCTTC
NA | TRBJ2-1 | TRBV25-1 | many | CASSEYRVGINEQFF | TGTGCCAGCAGTGAATACAGGGTCGGGATCAATGAGCAGTTCTTC
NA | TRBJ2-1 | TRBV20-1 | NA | CSARPLADPSYNEQFF | TGCAGTGCTAGACCCTTAGCGGATCCCTCCTACAATGAGCAGTTCTTC